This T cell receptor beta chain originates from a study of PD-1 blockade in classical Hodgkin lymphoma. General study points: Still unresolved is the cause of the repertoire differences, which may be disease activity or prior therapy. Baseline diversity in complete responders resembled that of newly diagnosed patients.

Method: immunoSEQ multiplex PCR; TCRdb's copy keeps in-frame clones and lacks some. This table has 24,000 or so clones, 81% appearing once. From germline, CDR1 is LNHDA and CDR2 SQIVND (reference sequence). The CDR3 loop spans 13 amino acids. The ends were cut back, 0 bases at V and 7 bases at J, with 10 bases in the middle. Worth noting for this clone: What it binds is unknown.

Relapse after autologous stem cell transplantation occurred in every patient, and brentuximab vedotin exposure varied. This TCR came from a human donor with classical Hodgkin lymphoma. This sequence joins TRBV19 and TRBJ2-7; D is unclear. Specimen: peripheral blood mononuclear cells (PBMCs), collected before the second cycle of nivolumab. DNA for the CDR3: TGTGCCAGTAGTATAGATTGGATGGAAGAGCAGTACTTC. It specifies CASSIDWMEEQYF.